This is a list of T cell receptor beta chains from one sample in a study of identical twins. TCRdb passed the 5' RACE reads through MiXCR, listing each CDR3 protein once. The sample consists of approximately 350,000 distinct CDR3 sequences, 9% to 15% of them appearing once. The data also belong to a second study, concerning yellow fever vaccine responses in identical twins.

Sample: CD8+ T cells sorted from blood. Source of these receptors: a woman aged 18-30 years in good health. Both conserved end residues are part of each CDR3. The D gene is left open where the match is weak. Expanded clones get a size class; other rows say once, few or many, or leave the size out.

J gene: TRBJ2-1
D gene: .
V gene: TRBV20-1
clone size: many
CDR3 DNA: TGCAGTGCTAGGGGGACGATAGATCTGGGCCGCAATGAGCAGTTCTTC
CDR3 protein: CSARGTIDLGRNEQFF

J gene: TRBJ2-2
D gene: .
V gene: TRBV13
clone size: .
CDR3 DNA: TGTGCCAGCAGCATTACTAGAGAAGAGCTGTTTTTT
CDR3 protein: CASSITREELFF

J gene: TRBJ2-3
D gene: .
V gene: TRBV7-9
clone size: few
CDR3 DNA: TGTGCCAGCAGCTTAGTTCGGGTCAGCACAGATACGCAGTATTTT
CDR3 protein: CASSLVRVSTDTQYF

J gene: TRBJ2-2
D gene: .
V gene: TRBV4-1
clone size: few
CDR3 DNA: TGCGCCAGCAGCCCCCAGGCGACAGCGAACACCGGGGAGCTGTTTTTT
CDR3 protein: CASSPQATANTGELFF

J gene: TRBJ2-3
D gene: TRBD1
V gene: TRBV19
clone size: .
CDR3 DNA: TGTGCCAGTAGTATAGGCGGCAGGGGGACAGATACGCAGTATTTT
CDR3 protein: CASSIGGRGTDTQYF

J gene: TRBJ2-1
D gene: TRBD2
V gene: TRBV29-1
clone size: .
CDR3 DNA: TGCAGCGTTGGCGTGACTAGCGGCTACAATGAGCAGTTCTTC
CDR3 protein: CSVGVTSGYNEQFF

J gene: TRBJ2-1
D gene: .
V gene: TRBV7-6
clone size: once
CDR3 DNA: TGTGCCAGCAGCTTAGGGACTATCTGGGAAGATTACAATGAGCAGTTCTTC
CDR3 protein: CASSLGTIWEDYNEQFF

J gene: TRBJ2-6
D gene: .
V gene: TRBV12-3/TRBV12-4
clone size: few
CDR3 DNA: TGTGCCAGCAGCTCCAAACGTGTTCTCTCTGGGGCCAACGTCCTGACTTTC
CDR3 protein: CASSSKRVLSGANVLTF

J gene: TRBJ2-7
D gene: TRBD2
V gene: TRBV9
clone size: few
CDR3 DNA: TGTGCCAGCAGCCCGACGACTAGCGGGACATACGAGCAGTACTTC
CDR3 protein: CASSPTTSGTYEQYF

J gene: TRBJ2-2
D gene: TRBD2
V gene: TRBV7-2
clone size: .
CDR3 DNA: TGTGCCAGCAGCTTATTAGCGGGAGGTCGGGCCGGGGAGCTGTTTTTT
CDR3 protein: CASSLLAGGRAGELFF

J gene: TRBJ2-1
D gene: .
V gene: TRBV4-1
clone size: .
CDR3 DNA: TGCGCCAGCAGCCAAGATATCAAGAATGAGCAGTTCTTC
CDR3 protein: CASSQDIKNEQFF

J gene: TRBJ2-7
D gene: .
V gene: TRBV12-3/TRBV12-4
clone size: many
CDR3 DNA: TGTGCCAGCACAATTGCTGGACCCAGCTCCTACGAGCAGTACTTC
CDR3 protein: CASTIAGPSSYEQYF

J gene: TRBJ1-5
D gene: .
V gene: TRBV2
clone size: .
CDR3 DNA: TGTGCCAGCAGACCAGCTAGCAATCAGCCCCAGCATTTT
CDR3 protein: CASRPASNQPQHF

J gene: TRBJ2-3
D gene: TRBD2
V gene: TRBV27
clone size: .
CDR3 DNA: TGTGCCAGCAGTTCAAGCGGGAGCGGAGATACGCAGTATTTT
CDR3 protein: CASSSSGSGDTQYF

J gene: TRBJ2-5
D gene: .
V gene: TRBV20-1
clone size: .
CDR3 DNA: TGCAGTGCTAGTTGGTGGGAGAAAAAAGAGACCCAGTACTTC
CDR3 protein: CSASWWEKKETQYF

J gene: TRBJ2-1
D gene: TRBD1
V gene: TRBV5-1
clone size: .
CDR3 DNA: TGCGCCAGCAGCTTAATAGGGACAGGGCCATACAATGAGCAGTTCTTC
CDR3 protein: CASSLIGTGPYNEQFF

J gene: TRBJ1-5
D gene: .
V gene: TRBV12-3/TRBV12-4
clone size: .
CDR3 DNA: TGTGCCAGCAGTCCCCGGGACAGCAATCAGCCCCAGCATTTT
CDR3 protein: CASSPRDSNQPQHF

J gene: TRBJ2-2
D gene: .
V gene: TRBV5-1
clone size: many
CDR3 DNA: TGCGCCAGCAGCTACGACCAGCGGAGCAACACCGGGGAGCTGTTTTTT
CDR3 protein: CASSYDQRSNTGELFF

J gene: TRBJ1-1
D gene: .
V gene: TRBV27
clone size: few
CDR3 DNA: TGTGCCAGCAGTTCCCGAACCCGTAACACTGAAGCTTTCTTT
CDR3 protein: CASSSRTRNTEAFF

J gene: TRBJ2-7
D gene: .
V gene: TRBV28
clone size: .
CDR3 DNA: TGTGCCAGCAGAGACCGGGACTCTGCCTACGAGCAGTACTTC
CDR3 protein: CASRDRDSAYEQYF

J gene: TRBJ1-1
D gene: .
V gene: TRBV6-5
clone size: few
CDR3 DNA: TGTGCCAGCATGCCGGGAGTGAACACTGAAGCTTTCTTT
CDR3 protein: CASMPGVNTEAFF

J gene: TRBJ2-3
D gene: TRBD1
V gene: TRBV27
clone size: few
CDR3 DNA: TGTGCCAGCAGTTTATCCGGGACAGGGGCGGGAGATACGCAGTATTTT
CDR3 protein: CASSLSGTGAGDTQYF

J gene: TRBJ1-1
D gene: TRBD1
V gene: TRBV28
clone size: .
CDR3 DNA: TGTGCCAGCAGTTCCCTACGGACAGGGGCCTCGAACACTGAAGCTTTCTTT
CDR3 protein: CASSSLRTGASNTEAFF

J gene: TRBJ2-7
D gene: TRBD2
V gene: TRBV20-1
clone size: .
CDR3 DNA: TGCAGTGCGCGGGAGGGCGGGGACGAGCAGTACTTC
CDR3 protein: CSAREGGDEQYF

J gene: TRBJ2-1
D gene: .
V gene: TRBV20-1
clone size: few
CDR3 DNA: TGCAGTGCTAGAGCTAGCGTACGAGAGGGGTACAATGAGCAGTTCTTC
CDR3 protein: CSARASVREGYNEQFF

J gene: TRBJ2-5
D gene: TRBD1
V gene: TRBV4-1
clone size: few
CDR3 DNA: TGCGCCAGCAGCCCTCGGGACAGGGGCTACCAAGAGACCCAGTACTTC
CDR3 protein: CASSPRDRGYQETQYF

J gene: TRBJ1-2
D gene: .
V gene: TRBV7-6
clone size: .
CDR3 DNA: TGTGCCAGCAGCCCCCCGGGGGCAGCCTATGGCTACACCTTC
CDR3 protein: CASSPPGAAYGYTF

J gene: TRBJ2-3
D gene: TRBD2
V gene: TRBV27
clone size: few
CDR3 DNA: TGTGCCAGCAGTATGAAAGCGGGAGGCACAGATACGCAGTATTTT
CDR3 protein: CASSMKAGGTDTQYF

J gene: TRBJ2-5
D gene: .
V gene: TRBV6-5
clone size: few
CDR3 DNA: TGTGCCAGCAGTTACCAAGACAGTCTTGGAGAGACCCAGTACTTC
CDR3 protein: CASSYQDSLGETQYF

J gene: TRBJ2-1
D gene: .
V gene: TRBV7-6
clone size: .
CDR3 DNA: TGTGCCAGCAGCTTAGTGAGGCAGGCCGGGGATGAGCAGTTCTTC
CDR3 protein: CASSLVRQAGDEQFF

J gene: TRBJ2-1
D gene: .
V gene: TRBV6-1
clone size: .
CDR3 DNA: TGTGCCAGCAGTGAAGAAGGTTGGCTGGTTGGGGCCTACAATGAGCAGTTCTTC
CDR3 protein: CASSEEGWLVGAYNEQFF

J gene: TRBJ2-7
D gene: .
V gene: TRBV29-1
clone size: many
CDR3 DNA: TGCAGCGTCAGGCGAGACGAGCAGTACTTC
CDR3 protein: CSVRRDEQYF

J gene: TRBJ2-3
D gene: TRBD2
V gene: TRBV4-1
clone size: .
CDR3 DNA: TGCGCCAGCAGACAAGGACTAGCGGGGGGAGATACGCAGTATTTT
CDR3 protein: CASRQGLAGGDTQYF

J gene: TRBJ2-7
D gene: TRBD1
V gene: TRBV7-9
clone size: many
CDR3 DNA: TGTGCCAGCAGACGAGCATCTGGACAGGGCTCCTACGAGCAGTACTTC
CDR3 protein: CASRRASGQGSYEQYF

J gene: TRBJ2-7
D gene: TRBD2
V gene: TRBV5-1
clone size: many
CDR3 DNA: TGCGCCAGCAGCTTGGTGGCGGGAGCCTACGAGCAGTACTTC
CDR3 protein: CASSLVAGAYEQYF